The source of this TCR beta chain is a study of T-cell memory formation after mild COVID-19. Study-wide findings and caveats: Cross-reactive memory appears to have joined, as suggested by some responding clones showing up in pre-infection memory. Among clones peaking at day 37 in the second wave, SARS-CoV-2 specificity remained unconfirmed.

The CDR3 spans 12 residues. Trimming left V 1 base short and J 13 bases short, with 10 bases between. Germline V gene lookup returns CDR1 SGHVS and CDR2 FNYEAQ. This clonotype was seen repeatedly, ten times or more. As yet, its antigen is unknown. TCRdb recomputed calls from the 5' RACE reads with MiXCR, one row per CDR3 protein. The data contain 450,000 or so distinct CDR3 sequences, about 23% of them singletons. This TCR came from an adult woman who had mild COVID-19 (a few samples of this study predate the infection). Cell type and time point are not known. The chain couples TRBV7-6 to TRBJ2-2; D gene ambiguous. Sequenced sample: PBMCs or a T cell subset sorted from them (not recorded which). CDR3 in amino acids: CASSLETSSLFF. The CDR3 nucleotides read TGTGCCAGCAGCTTAGAAACATCGTCGCTGTTTTTT. Combining the CDR3 with reference TRBV7-6 and TRBJ2-2 gives the whole variable domain GAGVSQSPRYKVTKRGQDVALRCDPISGHVSLYWYRQALGQGPEFLTYFNYEAQQDKSGLPNDRFSAERPEGSISTLTIQRTEQRDSAMYRCASSLETSSLFFGEGSRLTVL.